One sample yielded the 21 T cell receptor beta chains listed below, sequenced in a study of blood T cell repertoires in COVID-19. Assay used: immunoSEQ multiplex PCR; TCRdb lists only in-frame clones, some missing. The sample yields about 180,000 clones, 87% seen once. Sequencing was performed on peripheral blood. These receptors were obtained from a woman in her 70s with COVID-19, enrolled during active disease.

This clone was seen a handful of times. The CDR3 nucleotides are TGTGCCAGCAGCCAACAGGGGCTCAGCAATCAGCCCCAGCATTTT. Protein product: CASSQQGLSNQPQHF. The V and J genes are TRBV6-6 and TRBJ1-5; 7 bases align to TRBD1. V lost 6 bases, J lost 1 base, and 6 bases stayed unmatched. This CDR3 spans 15 amino acids. CDR1 is MNHNY, CDR2 SVGAGI, per germline (reference sequence).

The genes are TRBV6-1 and TRBJ2-6, with D uncertain. Germline CDR1 is MNHNS and CDR2 is SASEGT. The V and J ends lost 1 base and 4 bases respectively, with 8 bases between them. This CDR3 spans 15 amino acids. The CDR3 sequence: CASSEVMSGANVLTF. DNA of the CDR3: TGTGCCAGCAGTGAAGTAATGTCGGGGGCCAACGTCCTGACTTTC.

Only a few counts were recorded for this clone. The chain has TRBV28 and TRBJ1-6; TRBD1 matches at 11 bases. Germline CDR1 MDHEN, CDR2 SYDVKM. This CDR3 has 15 amino acids. J lost 10 bases, V lost 0 bases, and 2 bases had no gene match. This CDR3 reads CASSLWDRGRSPLHF. CDR3 nucleotide sequence: TGTGCCAGCAGTTTATGGGACAGGGGGCGGTCACCCCTCCACTTT.

The genes are TRBV6-5 and TRBJ1-1, with a weak D call TRBD1 (5 bases). This CDR3 is 15 amino acids long. The germline V gene encodes CDR1 MNHEY and CDR2 SVGAGI. Trimming stripped 5 bases from V and 1 base from J, with 14 bases between. CDR3: CASSLKGSGNTEAFF. The CDR3, as DNA: TGTGCCAGCAGTCTTAAGGGGTCAGGGAACACTGAAGCTTTCTTT.

V is TRBV11-2 and J is TRBJ1-6; tentative D call: TRBD1 (6 bases). The V end was cut by 4 bases, the J end by 8 bases, with 12 bases between. Per the germline V gene, CDR1 is SGHAT and CDR2 is FQNNGV. The CDR3 is made up of 14 amino acids. As DNA, the CDR3 is TGTGCCAGCAGCTCTCAGCAGGGGTATTCACCCCTCCACTTT. Translating it yields CASSSQQGYSPLHF.

Written as DNA, the CDR3 is TGTGCCAGCACCATCACCCCGGGACAGAAGATCTATGGCTACACCTTC. Encoded protein: CASTITPGQKIYGYTF. V gene TRBV5-4 combines with J gene TRBJ1-2; 7 nucleotides agree with TRBD1. The junction had 15 bases not matched to a gene; V was cut back by 6 bases and J by 4 bases. Germline V gene data show CDR1 as SGHNT and CDR2 as YYREEE (reference sequence). The CDR3 consists of 16 residues.

CDR3 in amino acids: CASSSGLYGYTF. The CDR3 nucleotides are TGTGCCAGCAGTTCGGGACTGTATGGCTACACCTTC. The chain couples TRBV28 to TRBJ1-2; possibly TRBD1 for D (5 bases). Trimming shortened V by 4 bases and J by 5 bases, and 8 bases separated the two germline ends. The CDR3 totals 12 residues. Germline-derived CDR1 and CDR2 are MDHEN and SYDVKM.

V is TRBV11-2 and J is TRBJ1-2; possible D gene TRBD1, 6 bases. CDR1 and CDR2 (germline): SGHAT, FQNNGV. CDR3 length equals 13 residues. V was cut by 3 bases and J by 7 bases, with 12 bases left in between. CDR3 region: CASSFPGVGGYTF. The CDR3 DNA reads as TGTGCCAGCAGCTTTCCAGGGGTGGGTGGCTACACCTTC.

This chain connects TRBV18 to TRBJ2-5; unclear D gene. The CDR3 loop spans 15 amino acids. Trimming pared 6 bases from V and 2 bases from J, leaving 16 bases between. Germline values: CDR1 KGHSH, CDR2 LQKENI. Written as DNA, the CDR3 is TGTGCCAGCTCCCCGCGGCAGTCCGATCAAGAGACCCAGTACTTC. This gives the protein CASSPRQSDQETQYF. The whole variable domain, filled in from reference TRBV18 and TRBJ2-5, reads NAGVMQNPRHLVRRRGQEARLRCSPMKGHSHVYWYRQLPEEGLKFMVYLQKENIIDESGMPKERFSAEFPKEGPSILRIQQVVRGDSAAYFCASSPRQSDQETQYFGPGTRLLVL.

The chain is built from TRBV3-1 (or the pseudogene TRBV3-2) and TRBJ2-3; TRBD2 might be the D (6 bases). The V end was cut by 4 bases, the J end by 9 bases, with 17 bases between. This CDR3 is built from 14 residues. Germline lookup yields CDR1 LGHDT and CDR2 YNNKEL (reference sequence). The CDR3 coding sequence is TGTGCCAGCAGCCCGGGACTGACACGTGTGACGCAGTATTTT. Protein sequence: CASSPGLTRVTQYF.

V gene TRBV12-3 or TRBV12-4 combines with J gene TRBJ1-5; D may be TRBD1 (6 bases). Trimming removed 6 bases from V and 7 bases from J, with 13 bases in between. The CDR3 sequence is 13 residues long. The DNA of the CDR3 is TGTGCCAGCAGACAAGGGGGGGTGCAGCCCCAGCATTTT. It specifies CASRQGGVQPQHF.

V gene TRBV20-1 combines with J gene TRBJ1-5; tentative D call: TRBD1 (6 bases). The CDR3 contains 13 residues. With 3 bases removed from V and 2 bases from J, the gap between germline ends came to 8 bases. Looked up from germline, CDR1 is DFQATT and CDR2 is SNEGSKA (reference sequence). The CDR3 loop is CSASPGGNQPQHF. The CDR3 nucleotides read TGCAGTGCTAGTCCAGGGGGCAATCAGCCCCAGCATTTT.

The chain carries TRBV15 and TRBJ2-7, with 15 bases fitting TRBD2. The junction had 10 bases not matched to a gene; V was cut back by 3 bases and J by 1 base. This CDR3 contains 19 residues. The V gene's germline CDR1 is LNHNV and CDR2 YYDKDF (reference sequence). The CDR3 bases are TGTGCCACCAGCAGGGCACTCACGGGACTAGCGGGAGGTTCCTACGAGCAGTACTTC. This translates into CATSRALTGLAGGSYEQYF.

This chain connects TRBV11-3 to TRBJ2-2; 7 nucleotides line up with TRBD1. The CDR3 spans 16 residues. Losses at the gene ends were 6 bases for V and 5 bases for J; bases not matched to a gene: 12. Per the germline V gene, CDR1 is SGHNT and CDR2 is YENEEA. Here the CDR3 DNA reads TGTGCCAGCAGGGGGCCGGGACAGACAATGACCGGGGAGCTGTTTTTT. This translates into CASRGPGQTMTGELFF.

The chain couples TRBV6-5 to TRBJ2-7; weak D call: TRBD1 (5 bases). The germline CDR1 and CDR2 sequences are MNHEY and SVGAGI. V lost 5 bases and J lost 3, with 17 bases in between. The CDR3 contains 15 residues. CDR3 region: CASSTDRAFDYEQYF. The CDR3 region has the DNA TGTGCCAGCAGTACCGACAGAGCCTTTGACTACGAGCAGTACTTC.

The rearrangement links TRBV28 to TRBJ1-5; TRBD1 matches at 7 bases. The CDR3 runs 15 residues. In germline, CDR1 is MDHEN, CDR2 SYDVKM. V shed 2 bases and J 0 bases; nucleotides not matched to a gene: 1. The CDR3 reads CASSLTGDSNQPQHF. CDR3 nucleotide sequence: TGTGCCAGCAGTTTAACAGGGGATAGCAATCAGCCCCAGCATTTT.

The chain is built from TRBV5-1 and TRBJ2-1, with TRBD1 as a possible D gene (6 bases). Deletions cut 5 bases from V and 6 bases from J, with 12 bases between. This CDR3 region has 13 residues. Germline CDR1 reads SGHRS; CDR2 reads YFSETQ. This CDR3 reads CASRGQSGNEQFF. In nucleotides, the CDR3 is TGCGCCAGCAGAGGACAGTCTGGCAATGAGCAGTTCTTC.

The CDR3 is CASSITGFSQYGYTF. The CDR3 nucleotides read TGTGCCAGCAGTATAACAGGGTTCTCCCAATATGGCTACACCTTC. The chain couples TRBV27 to TRBJ1-2, with a tentative D call TRBD1 (6 bases). Trimming removed 5 bases from V and 5 bases from J, with 18 bases in between. CDR3 size: 15 residues. Germline-derived CDR1 and CDR2 are MNHEY and SMNVEV (reference sequence).

The chain carries TRBV5-1 and TRBJ1-1; D is possibly TRBD1 (5 bases). V lost 4 bases and J 5 bases, leaving 15 bases between the germline ends. Germline assignment: CDR1 SGHRS and CDR2 YFSETQ. This CDR3 contains 14 residues. The CDR3 loop reads CASSLRVDRTEAFF. CDR3 DNA sequence: TGCGCCAGCAGCCTCAGGGTAGATCGGACTGAAGCTTTCTTT.

This sequence joins TRBV30 and TRBJ1-6; 8 nucleotides line up with TRBD1. The V gene end was trimmed by 2 bases and the J gene end by 13 bases; junction bases not matched to a gene: 7. There are 13 residues in the CDR3. CDR1 and CDR2 (germline): GTSNPN, SVGIG (reference sequence). The CDR3 DNA sequence: TGTGCCTGGAGTTTTTGGACAGGGCGCCCCCTCCACTTT. It translates to CAWSFWTGRPLHF.

This clone was counted once. The chain is built from TRBV7-2 and TRBJ1-5, with TRBD1 matching over 10 bases. V was pared by 5 bases and J by 4 bases, with 14 bases of the junction left unmatched. The CDR3 runs 18 residues. Germline V gene lookup returns CDR1 SGHTA and CDR2 FQGNSA. CDR3 in amino acids: CASSPQTGGPLANQPQHF. CDR3 nucleotide sequence: TGTGCCAGCAGCCCGCAGACAGGGGGCCCGTTAGCAAATCAGCCCCAGCATTTT.